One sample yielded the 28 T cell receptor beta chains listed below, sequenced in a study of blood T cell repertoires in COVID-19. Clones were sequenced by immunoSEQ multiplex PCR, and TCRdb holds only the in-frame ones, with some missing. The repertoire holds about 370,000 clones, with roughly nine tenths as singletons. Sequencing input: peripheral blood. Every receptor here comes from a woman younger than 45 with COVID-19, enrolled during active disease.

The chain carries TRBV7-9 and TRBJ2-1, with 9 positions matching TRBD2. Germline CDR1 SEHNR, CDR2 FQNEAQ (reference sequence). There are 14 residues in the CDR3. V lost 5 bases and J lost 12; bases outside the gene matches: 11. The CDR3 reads CASSKDFSGGTQFF. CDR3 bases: TGTGCCAGCAGCAAAGATTTTAGCGGGGGCACGCAGTTCTTC.

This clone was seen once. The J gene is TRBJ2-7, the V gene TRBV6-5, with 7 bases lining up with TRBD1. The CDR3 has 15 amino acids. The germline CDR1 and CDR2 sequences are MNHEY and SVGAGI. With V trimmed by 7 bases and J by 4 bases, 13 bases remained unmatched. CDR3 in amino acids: CASISPPGQSYEQYF. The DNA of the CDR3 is TGTGCCAGCATCTCACCGCCGGGACAGAGTTACGAGCAGTACTTC.

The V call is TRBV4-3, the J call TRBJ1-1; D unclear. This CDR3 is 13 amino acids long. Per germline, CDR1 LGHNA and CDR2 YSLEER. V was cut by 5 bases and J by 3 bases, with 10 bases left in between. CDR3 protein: CASSRREDTEAFF. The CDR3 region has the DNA TGCGCCAGCAGCAGGAGGGAGGACACTGAAGCTTTCTTT.

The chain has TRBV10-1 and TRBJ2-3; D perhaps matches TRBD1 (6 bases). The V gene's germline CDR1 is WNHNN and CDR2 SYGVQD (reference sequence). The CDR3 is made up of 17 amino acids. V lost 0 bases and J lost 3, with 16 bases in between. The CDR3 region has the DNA TGCGCCAGCAGTGAGTCGACTCGAGGCAGGGGAACAGATACGCAGTATTTT. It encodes CASSESTRGRGTDTQYF.

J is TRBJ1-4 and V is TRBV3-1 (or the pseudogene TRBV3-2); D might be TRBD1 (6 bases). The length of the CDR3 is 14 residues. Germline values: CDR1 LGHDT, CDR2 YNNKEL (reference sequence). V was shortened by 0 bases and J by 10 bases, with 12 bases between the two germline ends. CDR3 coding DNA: TGTGCCAGCAGCCAAGAAGGGGGTGGAGGAAAACTGTTTTTT. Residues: CASSQEGGGGKLFF.

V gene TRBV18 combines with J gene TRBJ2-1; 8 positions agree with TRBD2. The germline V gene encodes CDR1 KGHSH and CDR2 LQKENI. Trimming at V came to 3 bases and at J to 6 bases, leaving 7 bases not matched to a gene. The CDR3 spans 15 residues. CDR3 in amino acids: CASSPRGGSSNEQFF. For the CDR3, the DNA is TGTGCCAGCTCACCCCGGGGGGGGAGTTCCAATGAGCAGTTCTTC.

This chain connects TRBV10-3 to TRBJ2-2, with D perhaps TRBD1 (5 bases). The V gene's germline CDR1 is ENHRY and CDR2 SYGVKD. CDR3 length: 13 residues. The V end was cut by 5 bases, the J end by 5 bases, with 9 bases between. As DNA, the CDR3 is TGTGCCATCAGTCCGCAGGGAACCGGGGAGCTGTTTTTT. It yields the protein CAISPQGTGELFF.

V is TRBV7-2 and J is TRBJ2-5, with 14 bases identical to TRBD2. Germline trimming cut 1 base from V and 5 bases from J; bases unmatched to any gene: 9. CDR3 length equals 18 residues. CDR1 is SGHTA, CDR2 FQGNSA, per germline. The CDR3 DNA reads TGTGCCAGCAGCTTAGAGCCGACTAGCGGGGGGGCCGGGGAGACCCAGTACTTC. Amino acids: CASSLEPTSGGAGETQYF.

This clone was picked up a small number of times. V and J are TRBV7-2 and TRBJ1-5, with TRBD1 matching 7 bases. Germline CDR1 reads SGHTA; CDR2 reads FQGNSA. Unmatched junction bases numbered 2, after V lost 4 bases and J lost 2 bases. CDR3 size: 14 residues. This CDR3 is CASSYRGGNQPQHF. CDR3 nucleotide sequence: TGTGCCAGCAGCTACAGGGGCGGCAATCAGCCCCAGCATTTT. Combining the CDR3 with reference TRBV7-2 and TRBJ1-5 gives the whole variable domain GAGVSQSPSNKVTEKGKDVELRCDPISGHTALYWYRQSLGQGLEFLIYFQGNSAPDKSGLPSDRFSAERTGGSVSTLTIQRTQQEDSAVYLCASSYRGGNQPQHFGDGTRLSIL.

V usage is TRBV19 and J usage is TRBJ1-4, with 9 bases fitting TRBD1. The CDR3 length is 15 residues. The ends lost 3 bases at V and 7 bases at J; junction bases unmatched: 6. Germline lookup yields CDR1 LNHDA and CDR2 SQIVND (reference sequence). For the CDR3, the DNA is TGTGCCAGTAGTATGGAAGGACAGGGGAGTGAAAAACTGTTTTTT. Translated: CASSMEGQGSEKLFF. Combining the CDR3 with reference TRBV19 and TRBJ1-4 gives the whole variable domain DGGITQSPKYLFRKEGQNVTLSCEQNLNHDAMYWYRQDPGQGLRLIYYSQIVNDFQKGDIAEGYSVSREKKESFPLTVTSAQKNPTAFYLCASSMEGQGSEKLFFGSGTQLSVL.

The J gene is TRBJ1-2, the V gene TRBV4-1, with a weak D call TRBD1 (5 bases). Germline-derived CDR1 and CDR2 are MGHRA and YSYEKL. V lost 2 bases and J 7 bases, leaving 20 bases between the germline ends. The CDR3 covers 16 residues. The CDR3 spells CASSQIGSRGLRGYTF. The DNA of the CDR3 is TGCGCCAGCAGCCAAATTGGCTCCCGGGGGTTGCGTGGCTACACCTTC.

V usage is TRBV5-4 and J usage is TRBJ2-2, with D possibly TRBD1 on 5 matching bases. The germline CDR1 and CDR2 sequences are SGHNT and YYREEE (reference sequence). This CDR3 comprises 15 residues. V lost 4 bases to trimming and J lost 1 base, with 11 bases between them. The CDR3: CASSARQMNTGELFF. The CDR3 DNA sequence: TGTGCCAGCAGCGCCCGACAGATGAACACCGGGGAGCTGTTTTTT.

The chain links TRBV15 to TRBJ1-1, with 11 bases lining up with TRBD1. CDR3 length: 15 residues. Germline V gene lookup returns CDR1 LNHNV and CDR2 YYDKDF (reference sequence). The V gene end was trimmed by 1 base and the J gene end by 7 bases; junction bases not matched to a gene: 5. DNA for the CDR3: TGTGCCACCAGCAGAGGGACAGGGGGCCGGAATGAAGCTTTCTTT. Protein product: CATSRGTGGRNEAFF.

The CDR3: CASSLVGADEQFF. The CDR3 DNA sequence: TGTGCCAGCAGCTTAGTTGGGGCCGATGAGCAGTTCTTC. This chain connects TRBV7-8 to TRBJ2-1, with a weak D call TRBD1 (5 bases). Germline-derived CDR1 and CDR2 are SGHVS and FQNEAQ. There are 13 residues in the CDR3. The V end was cut by 1 base, the J end by 8 bases, with 9 bases between.

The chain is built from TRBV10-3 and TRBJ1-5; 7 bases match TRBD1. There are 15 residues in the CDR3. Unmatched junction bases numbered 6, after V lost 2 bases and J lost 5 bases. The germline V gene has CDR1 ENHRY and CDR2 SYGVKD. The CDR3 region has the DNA TGTGCCATCAGTGAGAGGGACAGAGAGGATCAGCCCCAGCATTTT. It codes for CAISERDREDQPQHF.

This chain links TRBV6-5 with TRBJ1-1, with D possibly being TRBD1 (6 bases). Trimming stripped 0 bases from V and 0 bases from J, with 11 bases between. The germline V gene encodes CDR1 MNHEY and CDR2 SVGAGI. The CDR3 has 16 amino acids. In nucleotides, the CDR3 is TGTGCCAGCAGTTACTCCCGGACAGATATGAACACTGAAGCTTTCTTT. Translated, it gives CASSYSRTDMNTEAFF.

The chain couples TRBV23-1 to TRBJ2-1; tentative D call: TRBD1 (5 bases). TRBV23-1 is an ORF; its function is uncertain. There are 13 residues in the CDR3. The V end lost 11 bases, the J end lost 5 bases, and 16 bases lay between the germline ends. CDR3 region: CAGLSREDNEQFF. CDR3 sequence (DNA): TGCGCCGGGCTTAGCAGGGAAGACAATGAGCAGTTCTTC.

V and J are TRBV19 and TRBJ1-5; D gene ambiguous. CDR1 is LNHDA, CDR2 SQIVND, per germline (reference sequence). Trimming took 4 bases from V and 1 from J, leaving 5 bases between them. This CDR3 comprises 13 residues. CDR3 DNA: TGTGCCAGTAGTACCCAAAGCAATCAGCCCCAGCATTTT. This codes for CASSTQSNQPQHF.

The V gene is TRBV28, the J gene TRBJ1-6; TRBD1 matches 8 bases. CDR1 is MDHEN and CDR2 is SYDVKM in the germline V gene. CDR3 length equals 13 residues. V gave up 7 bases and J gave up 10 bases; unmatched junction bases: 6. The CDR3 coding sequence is TGTGCCAGCACGGAGACAGGGGAGTCACCCCTCCACTTT. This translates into CASTETGESPLHF.

CDR3 nucleotide sequence: TGTGCCAGCAGCTTCCCGGGACAGGGAGGGGATACGCAGTATTTT. It specifies CASSFPGQGGDTQYF. The genes are TRBV7-9 and TRBJ2-3; 9 bases agree with TRBD1. This CDR3 is 15 amino acids long. The trim removed 3 bases at V and 6 bases at J, leaving 7 bases unmatched. CDR1 and CDR2 from the germline V gene are SEHNR and FQNEAQ (reference sequence).

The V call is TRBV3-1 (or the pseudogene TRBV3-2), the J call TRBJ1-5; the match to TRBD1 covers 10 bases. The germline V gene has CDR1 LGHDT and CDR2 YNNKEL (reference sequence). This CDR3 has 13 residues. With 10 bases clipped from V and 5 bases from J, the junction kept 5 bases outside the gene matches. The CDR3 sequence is CAIGQGDYQPQHF. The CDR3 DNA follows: TGTGCCATCGGACAGGGGGATTATCAGCCCCAGCATTTT.

As DNA, the CDR3 is TGTGCCAGCAGTCCGCGGACAGGTGAAACTAATGAAAAACTGTTTTTT. This encodes CASSPRTGETNEKLFF. The chain carries TRBV27 and TRBJ1-4; 7 positions agree with TRBD1. The CDR3 extends over 16 amino acids. In germline, CDR1 is MNHEY, CDR2 SMNVEV (reference sequence). With V trimmed by 5 bases and J by 1 base, 7 bases remained unmatched.

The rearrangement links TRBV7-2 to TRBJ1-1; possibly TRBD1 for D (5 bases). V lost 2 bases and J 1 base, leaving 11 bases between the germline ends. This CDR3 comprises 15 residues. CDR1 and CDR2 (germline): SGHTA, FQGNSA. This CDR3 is CASSLKPRENTEAFF. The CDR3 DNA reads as TGTGCCAGCAGCTTAAAACCCAGGGAGAACACTGAAGCTTTCTTT.

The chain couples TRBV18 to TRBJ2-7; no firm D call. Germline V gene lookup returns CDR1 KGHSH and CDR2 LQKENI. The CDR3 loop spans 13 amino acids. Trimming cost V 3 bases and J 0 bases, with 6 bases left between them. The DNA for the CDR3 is TGTGCCAGCTCACCCGCGAGCTCCTACGAGCAGTACGTC. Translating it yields CASSPASSYEQYV.

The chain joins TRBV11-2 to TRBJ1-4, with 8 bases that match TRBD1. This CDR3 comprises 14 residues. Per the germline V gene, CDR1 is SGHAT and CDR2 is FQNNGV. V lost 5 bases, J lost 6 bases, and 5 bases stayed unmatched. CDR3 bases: TGTGCCAGCAGCCAAAGGACAGGGTATGAAAAACTGTTTTTT. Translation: CASSQRTGYEKLFF.

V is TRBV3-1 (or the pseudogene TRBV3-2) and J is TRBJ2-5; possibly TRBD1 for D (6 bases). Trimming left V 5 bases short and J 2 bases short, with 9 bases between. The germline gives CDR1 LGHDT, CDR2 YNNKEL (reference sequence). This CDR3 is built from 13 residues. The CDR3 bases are TGTGCCAGCAGCATAGGACAGCAAGAGACCCAGTACTTC. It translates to CASSIGQQETQYF.

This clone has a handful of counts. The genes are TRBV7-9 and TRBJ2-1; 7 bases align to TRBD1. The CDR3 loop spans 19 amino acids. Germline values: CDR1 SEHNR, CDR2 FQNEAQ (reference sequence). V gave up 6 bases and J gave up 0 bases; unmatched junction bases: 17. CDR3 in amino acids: CASSHPLGDRRNSYNEQFF. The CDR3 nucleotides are TGTGCCAGCAGTCATCCCCTGGGGGACAGAAGAAACTCCTACAATGAGCAGTTCTTC.

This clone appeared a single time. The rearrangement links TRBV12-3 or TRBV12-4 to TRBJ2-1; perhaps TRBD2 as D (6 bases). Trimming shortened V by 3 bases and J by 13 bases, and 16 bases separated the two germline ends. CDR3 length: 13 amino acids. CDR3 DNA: TGTGCCAGCAGTTTGGCGGGATCGCGCGGCCAGTTCTTC. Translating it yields CASSLAGSRGQFF.